A selection of T cell receptor beta chains follows, all from one sample in a study of T cell clones after liver transplantation. Sequencing used immunoSEQ multiplex PCR; TCRdb keeps in-frame clones, though not all of them. Here the sample spans roughly 80,000 clones, about 84% being singletons. The sample consisted of CD4+ T cells from blood, taken around 42 months after liver transplant. These receptor sequences come from a human patient who received a liver transplant. Some T cells may be provided by the graft donor. CDR3s include the opening cysteine and the closing phenylalanine or tryptophan. The D gene is left open where the match is weak. Where a row states a size, it is once, few, many or the class of an expanded clone; other rows omit it.

j_call	clone_size	v_call	d_call	cdr3_nt	cdr3_aa
TRBJ2-3	once	TRBV11-2	TRBD2	TGTGCCAGCAGCTTTACCACTAGCGGGAGGTGGGATACGCAGTATTTT	CASSFTTSGRWDTQYF
TRBJ1-2	.	TRBV5-4	TRBD1	TGTGCCAGCAGCCCCCCGGGACAGGGGGTTACCTATGGCTACACCTTC	CASSPPGQGVTYGYTF
TRBJ1-2	.	TRBV4-2	.	TGTGCCAGCAGCCGTCAGGGTGGGGGGGGTGGCTACACCTTC	CASSRQGGGGGYTF
TRBJ1-1	.	TRBV5-1	.	TGCGCCAGCAGCTTGTCCTCTAGAGCCGGGGCTTTCTTT	CASSLSSRAGAFF
TRBJ1-4	.	TRBV18	.	TGTGCCAGCTCACCACCCGCTTACACGGCCGAAAAACTGTTTTTT	CASSPPAYTAEKLFF
TRBJ1-2	.	TRBV28	TRBD1	TGTGCCAGCAGTTTATTTGGAGGACAGGGTTCAAACTATGGCTACACCTTC	CASSLFGGQGSNYGYTF
TRBJ2-7	.	TRBV7-8	.	TGTGCCAGCAGCTTAGCACGACAACACGAGCAGTACTTC	CASSLARQHEQYF
TRBJ1-2	once	TRBV5-1	TRBD1	TGCGCCAGCAGCTTGGCTCCGACAGGGACTAACTATGGCTACACCTTC	CASSLAPTGTNYGYTF
TRBJ2-5	.	TRBV27	.	TGTGCCAGCAGTTTAGGGGGAGACAGGCCTCAAGAGACCCAGTACTTC	CASSLGGDRPQETQYF
TRBJ1-1	few	TRBV6-5	TRBD1	TGTGCCAGCAGCCCCGGGACAGGAATGAACACTGAAGCTTTCTTT	CASSPGTGMNTEAFF
TRBJ2-4	.	TRBV30	TRBD1	TGTGCCTGGACAGGGGGAAACATTCAGTACTTC	CAWTGGNIQYF
TRBJ2-7	.	TRBV9	TRBD1	TGTGCCAGCAGCGTGGCTTACGGACAGGCCTACGAGCAGTACTTC	CASSVAYGQAYEQYF